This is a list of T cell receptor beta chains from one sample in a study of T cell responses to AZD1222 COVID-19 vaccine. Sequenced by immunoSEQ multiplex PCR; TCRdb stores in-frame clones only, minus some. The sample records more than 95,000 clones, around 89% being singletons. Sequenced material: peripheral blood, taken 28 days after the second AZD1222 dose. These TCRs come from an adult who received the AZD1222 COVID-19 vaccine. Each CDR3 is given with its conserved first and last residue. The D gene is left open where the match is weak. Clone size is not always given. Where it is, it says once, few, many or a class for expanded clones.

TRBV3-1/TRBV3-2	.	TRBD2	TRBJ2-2	TGTGCCAGCAGCCCACGCGGGGGGAACACCGGGGAGCTGTTTTTT	CASSPRGGNTGELFF
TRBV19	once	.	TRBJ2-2	TGTGCCAGTAACACGGGGCGGATGGCTACGAACACCGGGGAGCTGTTTTTT	CASNTGRMATNTGELFF
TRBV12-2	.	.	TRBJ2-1	TGTGCAAGTCGCGTTCGGACTAGCGGGAGGGCAGCGCACAATGAGCAGTTCTTC	CASRVRTSGRAAHNEQFF
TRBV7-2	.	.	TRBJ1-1	TGTGCCAGCAGCCCCGTTATTTTGAACACTGAAGCTTTCTTT	CASSPVILNTEAFF
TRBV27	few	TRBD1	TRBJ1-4	TGTGCCAGCAGTTTCAGAGACAGGGGGAGGATTAAGTTTAAAACTAATGAAAAACTGTTTTTT	CASSFRDRGRIKFKTNEKLFF
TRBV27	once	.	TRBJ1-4	TGTGCCAGCAGTATGGGTGAAAAACTGTTTTTT	CASSMGEKLFF
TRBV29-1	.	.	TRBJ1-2	TGCAGCGTCCTGACAGAGAGGAGCTATGGCTACACCTTC	CSVLTERSYGYTF
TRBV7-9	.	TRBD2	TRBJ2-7	TGTGCCAGCAGCCGGACTAGCAAGGCCTACGAGCAGTACTTC	CASSRTSKAYEQYF
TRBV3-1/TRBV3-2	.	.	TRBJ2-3	TGTGCCAGCAGCCAATTTAACAGGGTTTCCACAGATACGCAGTATTTT	CASSQFNRVSTDTQYF
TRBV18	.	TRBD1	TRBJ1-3	TGTGCCAGCTCACCAGGACAGGGGCAAGGAAACACCATATATTTT	CASSPGQGQGNTIYF
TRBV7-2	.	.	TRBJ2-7	TGTGCCAGCAGCCCCAAATGGGGCGCAGGCTACGAGCAGTACTTC	CASSPKWGAGYEQYF
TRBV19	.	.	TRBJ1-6	TGTGCCAGTAGTCCAGGAGAATCGCCCCTCCACTTT	CASSPGESPLHF
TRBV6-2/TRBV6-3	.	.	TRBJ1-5	TGTGCCAGCAGTTACGGGGGCTCTCCCCAGCATTTT	CASSYGGSPQHF
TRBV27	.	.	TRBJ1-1	TGTGCCAGCAGTACCGACAGGAACACTGAAGCTTTCTTT	CASSTDRNTEAFF
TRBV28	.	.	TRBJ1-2	TGTGCCAGCAGTTTATCCCCCTACAGGCCTGACGACTATGGCTACACCTTC	CASSLSPYRPDDYGYTF
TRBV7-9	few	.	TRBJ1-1	TGTGCCAGCAGACAAAACACTGAAGCTTTCTTT	CASRQNTEAFF
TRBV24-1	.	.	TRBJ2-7	TGTGCCACCAGTGATGACCCGAGGGACCCCTATCCCTACGAGCAGTACTTC	CATSDDPRDPYPYEQYF
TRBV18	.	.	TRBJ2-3	TGTGCCAGCCGCGGGTCCGGCACAGATACGCAGTATTTT	CASRGSGTDTQYF
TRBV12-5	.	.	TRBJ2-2	TGTGCTAGTGGTTTAAACACCCGCGGGGAGCTGTTTTTT	CASGLNTRGELFF
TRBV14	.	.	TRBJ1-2	TGTGCCAGCAGCCAAGAGCGAGTCTACTATGGCTACACCTTC	CASSQERVYYGYTF
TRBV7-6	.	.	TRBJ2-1	TGTGCCAGCAGCCCGATTAGCGCGACTAGCTCCTACAATGAGCAGTTCTTC	CASSPISATSSYNEQFF
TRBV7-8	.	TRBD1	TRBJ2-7	TGTGCCAGCAGCTTAGATGGACAGGGACCCTACGAGCAGTACTTC	CASSLDGQGPYEQYF
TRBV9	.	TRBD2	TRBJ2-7	TGTGCCAGCAGCCCGCCCGGGACTAGGGCCTACGAGCAGTACTTC	CASSPPGTRAYEQYF
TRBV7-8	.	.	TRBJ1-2	TGTGCCAGCAGCACGGGACCGGCCAAGGCCACCTTC	CASSTGPAKATF
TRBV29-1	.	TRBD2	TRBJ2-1	TGCAGCGCTCGGGCTAGCGGTAGCTCCTACAATGAGCAGTTCTTC	CSARASGSSYNEQFF
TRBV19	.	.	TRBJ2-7	TGTGCCAGTAGTATAGATTTCGCCGCCTACGAGCAGTACTTC	CASSIDFAAYEQYF
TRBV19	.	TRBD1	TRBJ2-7	TGTGCCAGTACTCCTCAGCCCGGGGGACAGGGGAACTCCTACGAGCAGTACTTC	CASTPQPGGQGNSYEQYF
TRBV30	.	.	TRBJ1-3	TGTGCCTGGAGTGTTGACAGGGGAAACACCATATATTTT	CAWSVDRGNTIYF
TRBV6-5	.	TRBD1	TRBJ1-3	TGTGCCAGCAGACTCCGGACAGGCTCTGGAAACACCATATATTTT	CASRLRTGSGNTIYF
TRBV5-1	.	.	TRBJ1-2	TGCGCCAGCAGCTTGATTCTAGCATACGGCTACACCTTC	CASSLILAYGYTF
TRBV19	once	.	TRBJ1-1	TGTGCCAGTAGTATAGGGGTTTCCACTGAAGCTTTCTTT	CASSIGVSTEAFF
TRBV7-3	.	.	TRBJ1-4	TGTGCCAGCAGTCAAGGAGTTACAACTAATGAAAAACTGTTTTTT	CASSQGVTTNEKLFF
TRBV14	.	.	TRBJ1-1	TGTGCCAGCAGCCAATTTTATGAAGCTTTCTTT	CASSQFYEAFF
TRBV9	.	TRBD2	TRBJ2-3	TGTGCCAGCAGCGTAGCAGCGGGAGTAGTAGATACGCAGTATTTT	CASSVAAGVVDTQYF
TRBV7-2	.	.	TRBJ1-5	TGTGCCAGCAGCTTAGAGGCGGGGGGGAGCCAGCCCCAGCATTTT	CASSLEAGGSQPQHF
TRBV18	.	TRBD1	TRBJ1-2	TGTGCCACCTCCGGGGACAGACCTAACTATGGCTACACCTTC	CATSGDRPNYGYTF
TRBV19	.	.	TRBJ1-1	TGTGCCAGTAGGGTGGGGGGCCGGGGCACTGAAGCTTTCTTT	CASRVGGRGTEAFF
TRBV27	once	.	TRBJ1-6	TGTGCCAGCAGGCGACAGGCAAGCTCCTATAATTCACCCCTCCACTTT	CASRRQASSYNSPLHF
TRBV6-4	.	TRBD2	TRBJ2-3	TGTGCCAGCAGTGACGGGGGGGGCACAGATACGCAGTATTTT	CASSDGGGTDTQYF
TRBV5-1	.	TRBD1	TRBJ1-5	TGCGCCAGCAGCCCGTCGGGACAGGGGGGAGGTCAGCCCCAGCATTTT	CASSPSGQGGGQPQHF
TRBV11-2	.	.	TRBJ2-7	TGTGCCAGCAGCTCCGGGACGGGAGGACAGTCCTCCTACGAGCAGTACTTC	CASSSGTGGQSSYEQYF
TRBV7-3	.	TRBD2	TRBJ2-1	TGTGCCAGCAGCTTAGACGGGGGGGCCGGAAAAGAGCAGTTCTTC	CASSLDGGAGKEQFF